This TCR beta chain was documented in a study of T cells expressing NK-cell markers. Study in general: Investigators obtained TCR beta repertoires from sorted CD3+CD56+NKG2C+, CD3+CD56+NKG2C- and CD3+CD56-NKG2C+ T cells. In the group of eight sequenced donors, seven were HCMV-seropositive and one was seronegative.

TCRdb re-called the 5' RACE reads and gives one entry per CDR3 protein, without DNA. The sample totals approximately 170,000 distinct CDR3 sequences. The TCR originated in a man aged 18-70 years in good health. Sample: blood T cells: a sorted CD56 or NKG2C T cell subset, CD4+ or CD8+ T cells, or bulk PBMC T cells (not recorded which).

CDR3 residues: CSVPRDRGFLF. The chain employs TRBV29-1 and TRBJ1-1; the D call of TRBD1 rests on TCRdb alone, since no DNA is present to check it. There are 11 residues in the CDR3. In germline, CDR1 is SQVTM, CDR2 ANQGSEA.